Included here is one T cell receptor beta chain sequence, with context. Its target is unknown. Some clones are missing from TCRdb's copy, which holds only in-frame ones; the method was immunoSEQ multiplex PCR. The table has roughly 110,000 clones, 70% to 90% seen once. The sample originates from a study of radiotherapy plus CTLA-4 blockade in lung cancer. Looking at the study overall: Among all patients, roughly 17% showed objective responses, while 30% to 40% had disease control. General observations from the study: After radiotherapy and ipilimumab, tumor-derived clones expanded in peripheral blood. How blood T cell clones changed early, along with interferon-beta, reportedly forecast response best.

Chemo-refractory metastatic non-small-cell lung cancer patients were treated with focal radiation plus CTLA-4 blockade with ipilimumab. V was cut by 8 bases and J by 0 bases, with 7 bases left in between. The CDR3 has 12 amino acids. CDR1 is SNHLY and CDR2 is FYNNEI in the germline V gene. The material was peripheral blood, obtained from a patient treated with radiotherapy plus ipilimumab. The sequence was collected from a human donor with non-small cell lung cancer that progressed on radiotherapy plus ipilimumab. Some clones in this sample may be carry-over from other donors' samples. The chain links TRBV2 to TRBJ1-1; unclear D gene. The CDR3 nucleotides read TGTGCCAGCTTGGCCGTGAACACTGAAGCTTTCTTT. Its translation: CASLAVNTEAFF.